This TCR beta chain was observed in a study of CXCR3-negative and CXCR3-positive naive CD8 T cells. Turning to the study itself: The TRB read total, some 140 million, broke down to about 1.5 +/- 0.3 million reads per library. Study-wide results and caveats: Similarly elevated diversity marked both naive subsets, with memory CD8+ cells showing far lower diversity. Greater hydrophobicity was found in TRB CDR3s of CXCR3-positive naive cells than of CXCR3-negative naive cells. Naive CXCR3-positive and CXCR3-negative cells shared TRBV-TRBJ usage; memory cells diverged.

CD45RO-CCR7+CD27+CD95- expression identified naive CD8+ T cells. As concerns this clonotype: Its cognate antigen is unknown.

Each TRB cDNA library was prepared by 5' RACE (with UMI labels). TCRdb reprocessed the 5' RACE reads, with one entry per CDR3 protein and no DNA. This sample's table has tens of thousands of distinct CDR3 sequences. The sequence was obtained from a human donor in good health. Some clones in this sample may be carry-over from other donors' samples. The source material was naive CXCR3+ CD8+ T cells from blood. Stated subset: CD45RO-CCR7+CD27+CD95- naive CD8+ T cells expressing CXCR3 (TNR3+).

The CDR3 spells CASNMGHSGNYEQYF. The chain has TRBV2 and TRBJ2-7. CDR1 is SNHLY and CDR2 is FYNNEI in the germline V gene. This CDR3 is built from 15 residues.